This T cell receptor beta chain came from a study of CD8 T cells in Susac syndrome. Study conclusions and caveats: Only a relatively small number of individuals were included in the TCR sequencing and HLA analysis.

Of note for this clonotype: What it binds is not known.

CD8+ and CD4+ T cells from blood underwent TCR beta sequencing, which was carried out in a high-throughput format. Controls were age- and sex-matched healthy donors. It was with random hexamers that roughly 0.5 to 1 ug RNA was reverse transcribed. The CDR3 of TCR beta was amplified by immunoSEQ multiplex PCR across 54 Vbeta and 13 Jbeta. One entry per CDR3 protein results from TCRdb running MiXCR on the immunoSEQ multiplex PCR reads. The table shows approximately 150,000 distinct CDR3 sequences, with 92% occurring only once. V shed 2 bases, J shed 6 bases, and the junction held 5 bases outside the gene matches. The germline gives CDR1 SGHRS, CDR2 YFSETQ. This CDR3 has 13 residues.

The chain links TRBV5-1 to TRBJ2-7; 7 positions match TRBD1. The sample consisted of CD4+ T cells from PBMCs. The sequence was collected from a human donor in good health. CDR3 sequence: CASSFIGGSEQYF. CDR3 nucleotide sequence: TGCGCCAGCAGCTTTATAGGGGGCAGCGAGCAGTACTTC.